This T cell receptor beta chain was documented in a study of response to subunit inactivated influenza vaccine. The study's findings and limits: The study's authors posited that every seasonal influenza vaccination enlists few new T cells.

TCRdb re-derived calls from the RT-PCR reads in MiXCR, one entry per CDR3 protein. The top ten clones hold roughly 14% of a sample with fewer than 650,000 distinct CDR3 sequences, approximately 13% of them seen once. In germline, CDR1 is MNHNS, CDR2 SASEGT. The CDR3 contains 15 residues. Trimming shortened V by 5 bases and J by 1 base, and 12 bases separated the two germline ends. Concerning this clonotype: Antigen unknown.

The material sequenced was PBMCs from blood, taken roughly 45 days after vaccination. This receptor was identified in a man aged 50-59 years who received an inactivated influenza vaccine. The rearrangement links TRBV6-1 to TRBJ2-1; D unclear. As DNA, the CDR3 is TGTGCCAGCAGTAAGACGGTGAATTCCTACAATGAGCAGTTCTTC. This encodes CASSKTVNSYNEQFF.